This T cell receptor beta chain was recorded in a study of cytomegalovirus exposure and HLA in healthy donors. Use of 60 Vbeta and 13 Jbeta primers characterized the PCR. Repertoires were generated with immunoSEQ multiplex PCR, while TCRdb's copy carries only in-frame clones and drops some. The sample records 60,000 to 75,000 clones, 73% being singletons. CDR1 MNHEY and CDR2 SVGAGI come from the germline V gene. The length of the CDR3 is 13 residues. Trimming stripped 7 bases from V and 5 bases from J, with 14 bases between. The receptor was derived from a man aged 50-59 years in good health and CMV-seronegative. The chain carries TRBV6-5 and TRBJ1-1; D is unclear. Material: PBMCs. The CDR3 nucleotides read TGTGCCAGCACCACTTTGGAGAAAACTGAAGCTTTCTTT. Translated: CASTTLEKTEAFF.